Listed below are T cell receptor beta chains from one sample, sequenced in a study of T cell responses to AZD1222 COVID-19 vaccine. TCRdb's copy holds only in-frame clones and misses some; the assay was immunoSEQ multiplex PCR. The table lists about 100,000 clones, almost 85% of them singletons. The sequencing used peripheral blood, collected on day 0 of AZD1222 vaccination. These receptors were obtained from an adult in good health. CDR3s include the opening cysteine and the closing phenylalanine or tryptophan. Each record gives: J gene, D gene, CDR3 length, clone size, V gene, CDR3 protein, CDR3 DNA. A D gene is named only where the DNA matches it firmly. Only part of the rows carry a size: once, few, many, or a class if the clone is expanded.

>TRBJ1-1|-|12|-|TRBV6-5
CASNNPMGEAFF
TGTGCCAGCAACAACCCTATGGGCGAAGCTTTCTTT
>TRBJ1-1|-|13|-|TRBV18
CASSPTGDGTAFF
TGTGCCAGCTCACCTACTGGCGACGGCACAGCTTTCTTT
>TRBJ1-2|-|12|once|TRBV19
CASSIRAVGYTF
TGTGCCAGTAGTATCAGGGCTGTGGGCTACACCTTC
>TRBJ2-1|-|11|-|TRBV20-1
CSAPRGNEQFF
TGCAGTGCCCCCAGGGGAAATGAGCAGTTCTTC
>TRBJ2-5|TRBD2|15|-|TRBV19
CASSGIQAGDETQYF
TGTGCCAGTAGTGGGATACAAGCGGGAGATGAGACCCAGTACTTC
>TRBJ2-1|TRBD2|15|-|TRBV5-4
CASSSGTSGAGEQFF
TGTGCCAGCAGTTCCGGGACTAGCGGGGCGGGTGAGCAGTTCTTC
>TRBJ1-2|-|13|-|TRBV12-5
CASGPTRGGGYTF
TGTGCTAGTGGCCCGACACGGGGCGGAGGCTACACCTTC
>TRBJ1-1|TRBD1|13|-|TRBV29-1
CSVQGALLTEAFF
TGCAGCGTTCAGGGGGCTTTACTTACTGAAGCTTTCTTT
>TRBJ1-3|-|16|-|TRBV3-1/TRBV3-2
CASSQGGSASGNTIYF
TGTGCCAGCAGCCAGGGGGGGAGCGCTTCTGGAAACACCATATATTTT
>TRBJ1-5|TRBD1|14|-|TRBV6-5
CASSSRGGLQPQHF
TGTGCCAGCAGTTCGAGAGGGGGCTTGCAGCCCCAGCATTTT
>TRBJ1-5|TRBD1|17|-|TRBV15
CATSPRPGQGGGQPQHF
TGTGCCACCAGCCCACGCCCTGGACAGGGTGGGGGTCAGCCCCAGCATTTT
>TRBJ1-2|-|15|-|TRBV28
CASRQGSFSDYGYTF
TGTGCCAGCAGGCAGGGGAGCTTCTCTGACTATGGCTACACCTTC
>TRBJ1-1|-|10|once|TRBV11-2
CASSLDNAFF
TGTGCCAGCAGCTTAGATAACGCTTTCTTT
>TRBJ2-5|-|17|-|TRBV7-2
CASSLLPSRASDETQYF
TGTGCCAGCAGCTTATTACCTAGCCGGGCTAGCGATGAGACCCAGTACTTC
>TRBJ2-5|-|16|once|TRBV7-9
CASSLAGVASTETQYF
TGTGCCAGCAGCTTAGCAGGAGTGGCTAGCACGGAGACCCAGTACTTC
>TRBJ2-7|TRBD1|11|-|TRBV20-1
CSKGQNYEQYF
TGCAGTAAGGGACAGAACTACGAGCAGTACTTC
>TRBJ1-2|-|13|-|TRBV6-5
CASSRPGHYGYTF
TGTGCCAGCAGTCGCCCGGGTCACTATGGCTACACCTTC
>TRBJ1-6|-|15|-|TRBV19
CASSIAGQKYSPLHF
TGTGCCAGTAGTATAGCCGGACAGAAGTATTCACCCCTCCACTTT
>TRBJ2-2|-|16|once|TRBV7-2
CASSTLGGINTGELFF
TGTGCCAGCAGCACCCTCGGAGGTATTAACACCGGGGAGCTGTTTTTT
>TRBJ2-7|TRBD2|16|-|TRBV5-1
CASSPQLGLAAYEQYF
TGCGCCAGCAGCCCGCAACTCGGACTAGCGGCCTACGAGCAGTACTTC
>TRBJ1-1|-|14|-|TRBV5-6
CASSLRPDNTEAFF
TGTGCCAGCAGCTTGAGACCAGACAACACTGAAGCTTTCTTT
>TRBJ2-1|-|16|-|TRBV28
CASSLSGRSSYNEQFF
TGTGCCAGCAGTTTAAGCGGCCGCAGCTCCTACAATGAGCAGTTCTTC
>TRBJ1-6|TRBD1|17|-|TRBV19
CASSTRGTARLNSPLHF
TGTGCCAGTAGTACCAGAGGGACAGCAAGGCTGAATTCACCCCTCCACTTT
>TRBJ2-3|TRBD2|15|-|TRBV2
CASSGQIRGADTQYF
TGTGCCAGCAGTGGCCAGATTCGGGGGGCAGATACGCAGTATTTT
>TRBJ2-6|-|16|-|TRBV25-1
CASSDSDFSGANVLTF
TGTGCCAGCAGTGATTCAGACTTTTCTGGGGCCAACGTCCTGACTTTC
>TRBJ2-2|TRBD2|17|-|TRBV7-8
CASSATSGRLNTGELFF
TGTGCCAGCAGCGCCACTAGCGGGAGGTTAAACACCGGGGAGCTGTTTTTT
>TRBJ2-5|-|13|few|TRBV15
CATSIGLSETQYF
TGTGCCACCAGCATCGGCCTTTCGGAGACCCAGTACTTC
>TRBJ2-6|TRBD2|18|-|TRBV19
CASSKGLARVSGANVLTF
TGTGCCAGTAGTAAAGGACTAGCGAGAGTCTCTGGGGCCAACGTCCTGACTTTC
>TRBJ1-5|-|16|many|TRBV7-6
CASSVNPGVNNQPQHF
TGTGCCAGCAGCGTTAACCCGGGGGTAAACAATCAGCCCCAGCATTTT
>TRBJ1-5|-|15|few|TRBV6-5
CASSEIRAGNQPQHF
TGTGCCAGCAGCGAGATTCGGGCAGGCAATCAGCCCCAGCATTTT
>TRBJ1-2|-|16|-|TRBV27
CASSLSMARHNYGYTF
TGTGCCAGCAGTTTATCGATGGCCAGACATAACTATGGCTACACCTTC
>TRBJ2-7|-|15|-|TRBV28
CASSATLEVPYEQYF
TGTGCCAGCAGTGCCACTCTGGAGGTCCCCTACGAGCAGTACTTC
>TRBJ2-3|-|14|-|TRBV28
CASSLSASPDTQYF
TGTGCCAGCAGTTTATCGGCTAGCCCAGATACGCAGTATTTT
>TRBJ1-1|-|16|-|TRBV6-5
CASSYSRVGGNTEAFF
TGTGCCAGCAGTTACTCCCGAGTGGGGGGGAACACTGAAGCTTTCTTT
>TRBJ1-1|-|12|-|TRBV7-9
CASSPQGLEAFF
TGTGCCAGCAGCCCCCAAGGGCTTGAAGCTTTCTTT
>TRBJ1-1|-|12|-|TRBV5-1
CASSPQGQSAFF
TGCGCCAGCAGCCCGCAAGGACAGTCGGCTTTCTTT
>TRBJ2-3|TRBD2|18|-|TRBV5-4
CASSARTSGGSRTDTQYF
TGTGCCAGCAGCGCTAGGACTAGCGGGGGGTCCCGCACAGATACGCAGTATTTT
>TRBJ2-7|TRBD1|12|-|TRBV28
CASQGVPYEQYF
TGTGCCAGCCAGGGGGTACCCTACGAGCAGTACTTC
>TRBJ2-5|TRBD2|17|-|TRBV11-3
CASRQREERGYQETQYF
TGTGCCAGCAGGCAACGCGAGGAGCGGGGATATCAGGAGACCCAGTACTTC
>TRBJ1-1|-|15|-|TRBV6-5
CASEDPYRAYTEAFF
TGTGCCAGCGAGGACCCTTACAGGGCTTACACTGAAGCTTTCTTT
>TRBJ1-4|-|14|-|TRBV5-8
CASSLGRPGEKLFF
TGTGCCAGCAGCTTAGGCCGACCGGGTGAAAAACTGTTTTTT
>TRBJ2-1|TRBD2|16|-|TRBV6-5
CASSYSSSGRNNEQFF
TGTGCCAGCAGTTACTCGTCTAGCGGGAGGAACAATGAGCAGTTCTTC
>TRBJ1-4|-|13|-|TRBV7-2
CASSLAGGEKLFF
TGTGCCAGCAGCTTAGCAGGGGGTGAAAAACTGTTTTTT
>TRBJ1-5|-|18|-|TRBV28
CASSPRAPTGHLNQPQHF
TGTGCCAGCAGTCCTAGGGCCCCCACGGGACACCTCAATCAGCCCCAGCATTTT
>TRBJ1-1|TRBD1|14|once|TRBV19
CASRSARGGTEAFF
TGTGCCAGTAGGTCAGCCAGGGGGGGGACTGAAGCTTTCTTT